The T cell receptor beta chain under discussion was sequenced for a study of blood T cells in healthy people across ages. In germline, CDR1 is KGHDR, CDR2 SFDVKD. This CDR3 region has 13 residues. J was trimmed by 8 bases and V by 2 bases; bases with no gene match: 2. With a J-beta primer mix and a sample-barcoded 5' primer, a second PCR ran 7 to 11 cycles. TCRdb redid the calling of the 5' RACE reads with MiXCR, one entry per CDR3 protein. This repertoire shows 1.4 million to 1.5 million distinct CDR3 sequences, 42% found once; its top ten account for approximately 7.9%. The sample holds a few counts of this clonotype.

Sequencing was done on a sample of blood. The TCR originated in a woman aged 18-29 years in good health. The gene calls are TRBV24-1 and TRBJ2-1, with 7 bases lining up with TRBD1. The CDR3 DNA follows: TGTGCCACCAGTGATTACAGGGGCTATGAGCAGTTCTTC. Translating gives CATSDYRGYEQFF.